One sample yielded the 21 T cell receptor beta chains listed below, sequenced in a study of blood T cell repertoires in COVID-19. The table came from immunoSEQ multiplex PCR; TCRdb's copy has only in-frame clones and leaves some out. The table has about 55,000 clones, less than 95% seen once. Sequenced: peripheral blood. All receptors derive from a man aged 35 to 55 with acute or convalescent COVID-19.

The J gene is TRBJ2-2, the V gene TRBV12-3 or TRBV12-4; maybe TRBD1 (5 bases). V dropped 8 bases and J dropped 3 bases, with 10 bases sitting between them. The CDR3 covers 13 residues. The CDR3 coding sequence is TGTGCCAGCCGTCTCAGGGACACCGGGGAGCTGTTTTTT. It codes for CASRLRDTGELFF.

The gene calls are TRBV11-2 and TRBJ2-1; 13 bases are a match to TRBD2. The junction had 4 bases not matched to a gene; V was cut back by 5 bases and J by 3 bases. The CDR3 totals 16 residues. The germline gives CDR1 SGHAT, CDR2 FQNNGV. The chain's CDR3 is CASSLGTSGIYNEQFF. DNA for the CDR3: TGTGCCAGCAGCCTCGGGACTAGCGGGATCTACAATGAGCAGTTCTTC.

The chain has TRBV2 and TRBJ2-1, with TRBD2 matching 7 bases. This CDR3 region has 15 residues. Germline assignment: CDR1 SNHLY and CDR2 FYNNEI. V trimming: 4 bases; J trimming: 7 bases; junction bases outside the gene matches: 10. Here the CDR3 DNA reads TGTGCCAGCAGTGCCGGCGGGAGTCCCATTAATGAGCAGTTCTTC. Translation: CASSAGGSPINEQFF.

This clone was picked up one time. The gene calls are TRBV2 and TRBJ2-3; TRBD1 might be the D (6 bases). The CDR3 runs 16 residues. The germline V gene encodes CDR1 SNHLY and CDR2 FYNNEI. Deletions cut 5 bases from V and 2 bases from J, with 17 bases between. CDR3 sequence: CASSYNIGGHTDTQYF. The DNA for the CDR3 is TGTGCCAGCAGTTATAACATAGGGGGTCACACAGATACGCAGTATTTT.

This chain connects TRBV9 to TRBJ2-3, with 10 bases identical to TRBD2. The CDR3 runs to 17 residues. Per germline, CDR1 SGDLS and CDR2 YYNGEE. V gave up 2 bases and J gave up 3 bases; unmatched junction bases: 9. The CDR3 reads CASSVGPSGSSTDTQYF. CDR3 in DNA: TGTGCCAGCAGCGTCGGACCTAGCGGGAGTTCGACAGATACGCAGTATTTT.

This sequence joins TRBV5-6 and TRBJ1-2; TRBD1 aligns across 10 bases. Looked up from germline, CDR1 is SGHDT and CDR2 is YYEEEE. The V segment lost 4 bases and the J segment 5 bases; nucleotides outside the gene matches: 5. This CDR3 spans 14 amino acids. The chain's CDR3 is CASSPTGGWYGYTF. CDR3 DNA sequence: TGTGCCAGCAGCCCGACAGGGGGCTGGTATGGCTACACCTTC.

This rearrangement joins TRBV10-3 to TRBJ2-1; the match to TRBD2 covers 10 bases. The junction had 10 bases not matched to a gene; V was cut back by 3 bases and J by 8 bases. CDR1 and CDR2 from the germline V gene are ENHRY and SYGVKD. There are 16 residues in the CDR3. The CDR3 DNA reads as TGTGCCATCAGTGATAGTAGCGGGAGGTCGGGCGATGAGCAGTTCTTC. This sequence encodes CAISDSSGRSGDEQFF.

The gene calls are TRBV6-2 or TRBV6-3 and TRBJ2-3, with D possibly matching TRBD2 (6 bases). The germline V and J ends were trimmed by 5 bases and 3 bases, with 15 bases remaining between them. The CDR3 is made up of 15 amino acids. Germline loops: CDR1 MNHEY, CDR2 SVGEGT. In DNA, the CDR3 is TGTGCCAGCAGTATACTGGGGGGAGTAACAGATACGCAGTATTTT. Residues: CASSILGGVTDTQYF.

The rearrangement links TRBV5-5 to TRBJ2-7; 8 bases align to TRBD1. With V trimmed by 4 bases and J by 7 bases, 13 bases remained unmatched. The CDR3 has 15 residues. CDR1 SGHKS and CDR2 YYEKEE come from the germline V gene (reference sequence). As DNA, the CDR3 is TGTGCCAGCAGCCCCGATCTAGGACAGGGTTGGGAGCAGTACTTC. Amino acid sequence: CASSPDLGQGWEQYF.

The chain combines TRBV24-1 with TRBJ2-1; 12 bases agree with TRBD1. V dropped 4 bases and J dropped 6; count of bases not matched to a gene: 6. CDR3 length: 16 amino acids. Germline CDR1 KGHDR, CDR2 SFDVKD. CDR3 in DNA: TGTGCCACCAGTGAAACCGGGACAGGGGGCTCCAATGAGCAGTTCTTC. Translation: CATSETGTGGSNEQFF.

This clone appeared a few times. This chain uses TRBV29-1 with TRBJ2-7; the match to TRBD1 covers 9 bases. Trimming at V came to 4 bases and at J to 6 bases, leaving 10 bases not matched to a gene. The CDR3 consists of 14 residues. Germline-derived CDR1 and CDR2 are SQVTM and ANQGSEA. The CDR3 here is CSVGGTGISFEQYF. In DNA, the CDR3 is TGCAGCGTTGGAGGGACAGGGATATCGTTCGAGCAGTACTTC.

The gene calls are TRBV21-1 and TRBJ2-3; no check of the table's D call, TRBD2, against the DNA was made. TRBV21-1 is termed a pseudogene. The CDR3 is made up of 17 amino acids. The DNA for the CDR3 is TGTGCCAGCAGCAAAGGGGGAGGCGTCCCTAGCACAGATACGCAGTATTTT. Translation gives CASSKGGGVPSTDTQYF.

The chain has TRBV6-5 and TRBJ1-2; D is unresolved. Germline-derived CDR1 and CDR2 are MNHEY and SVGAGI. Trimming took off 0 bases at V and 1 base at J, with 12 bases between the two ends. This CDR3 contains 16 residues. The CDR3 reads CASSYSATLINYGYTF. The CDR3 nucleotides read TGTGCCAGCAGTTACTCCGCTACCCTTATTAACTATGGCTACACCTTC.

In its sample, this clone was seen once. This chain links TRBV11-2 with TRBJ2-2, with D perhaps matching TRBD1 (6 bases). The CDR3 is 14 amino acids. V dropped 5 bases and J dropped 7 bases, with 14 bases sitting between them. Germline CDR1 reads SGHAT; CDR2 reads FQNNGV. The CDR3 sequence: CASSQKQGSGELFF. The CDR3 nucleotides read TGTGCCAGCAGCCAAAAACAGGGTAGCGGGGAGCTGTTTTTT.

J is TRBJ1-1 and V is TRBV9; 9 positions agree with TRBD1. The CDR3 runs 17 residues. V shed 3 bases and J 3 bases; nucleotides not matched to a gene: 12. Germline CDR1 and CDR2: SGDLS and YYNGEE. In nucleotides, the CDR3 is TGTGCCAGCAGCGCAACAAACACAGGGGGCAGGGACACTGAAGCTTTCTTT. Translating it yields CASSATNTGGRDTEAFF.

The CDR3 region is CASSQEGVYAEGRNEQFF. Written as DNA, the CDR3 is TGTGCCAGCAGCCAGGAAGGAGTTTACGCGGAGGGCCGCAATGAGCAGTTCTTC. The chain has TRBV4-2 and TRBJ2-1; D is possibly TRBD2 (6 bases). The germline V gene encodes CDR1 LGHNA and CDR2 YNFKEQ. V was clipped by 3 bases and J by 6 bases, with 24 bases between them. The CDR3 consists of 18 residues.

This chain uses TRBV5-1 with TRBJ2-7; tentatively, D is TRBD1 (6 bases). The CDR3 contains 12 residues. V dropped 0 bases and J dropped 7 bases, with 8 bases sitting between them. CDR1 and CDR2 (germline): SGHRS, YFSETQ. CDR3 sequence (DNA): TGCGCCAGCAGCTTGGCGCAGGGGGAGCAGTACTTC. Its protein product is CASSLAQGEQYF. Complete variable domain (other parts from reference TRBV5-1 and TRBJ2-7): KAGVTQTPRYLIKTRGQQVTLSCSPISGHRSVSWYQQTPGQGLQFLFEYFSETQRNKGNFPGRFSGRQFSNSRSEMNVSTLELGDSALYLCASSLAQGEQYFGPGTRLTVT.

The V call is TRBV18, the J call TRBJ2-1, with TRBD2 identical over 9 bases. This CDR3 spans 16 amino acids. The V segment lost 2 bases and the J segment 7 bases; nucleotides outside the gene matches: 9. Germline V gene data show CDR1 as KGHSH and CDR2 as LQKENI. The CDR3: CASSPSMTSGRNEQFF. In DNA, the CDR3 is TGTGCCAGCTCACCAAGCATGACTAGCGGCAGAAATGAGCAGTTCTTC.

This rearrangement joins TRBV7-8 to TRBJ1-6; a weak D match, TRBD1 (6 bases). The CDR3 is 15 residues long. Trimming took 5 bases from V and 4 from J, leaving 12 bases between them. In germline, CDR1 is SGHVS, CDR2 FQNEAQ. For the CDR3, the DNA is TGTGCCAGCAGCAGGGGACAAATTTATAATTCACCCCTCCACTTT. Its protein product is CASSRGQIYNSPLHF.

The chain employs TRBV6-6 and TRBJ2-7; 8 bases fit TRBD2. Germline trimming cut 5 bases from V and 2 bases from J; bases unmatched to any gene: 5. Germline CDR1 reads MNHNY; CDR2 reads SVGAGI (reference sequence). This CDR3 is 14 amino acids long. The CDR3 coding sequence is TGTGCCAGCAGTCAACAGCGGGAGCCCTACGAGCAGTACTTC. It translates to CASSQQREPYEQYF.

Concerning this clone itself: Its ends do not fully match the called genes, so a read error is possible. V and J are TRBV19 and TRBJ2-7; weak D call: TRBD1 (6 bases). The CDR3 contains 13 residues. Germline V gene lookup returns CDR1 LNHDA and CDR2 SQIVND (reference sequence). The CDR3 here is CASSTNTGYGQYF. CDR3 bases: TGTGCCAGTAGTACCAATACAGGGTACGGGCAGTACTTC.